This TCR beta chain was recovered during a study of regulatory T cells in long-lasting Graves disease. As for time point: newly diagnosed GD, antithyroid drugs for less than 3 months. PBMC RNA was the source of the TCR library. The germline V gene has CDR1 SGHRS and CDR2 YFSETQ. Trimming took off 0 bases at V and 6 bases at J, with 16 bases between the two ends. This CDR3 contains 15 residues. CDR3 regions were amplified by Arm-PCR using iRepertoire HTBI primers to build TCR beta libraries. TCRdb re-derived calls from the multiplex PCR reads in MiXCR, one entry per CDR3 protein. The data contain a few hundred thousand distinct CDR3 sequences, approximately 13% of them singletons. Study-wide results and limits: When disease was persistent, TRBV28, TRBJ1-2 and TRBJ2-5 were the favored segments. Lower TCR diversity characterized persistent Graves' patients relative to newly diagnosed patients.

About this clonotype itself: Its antigen is as yet unknown.

These same data were also listed under a study on T cells in Graves' hyperthyroidism and ophthalmopathy. That work states: When the TCR CDR3 underwent first-round RT-PCR, the HTBI primer set was used. A model built on 13 V-J features separated ophthalmopathy from stable hyperthyroidism.

The clonotype originates from a man aged 30 to 39 with Graves disease. The rearrangement links TRBV5-1 to TRBJ2-7, with unresolved D. The sequences come from peripheral blood mononuclear cells (PBMCs), collected at new diagnosis, from a patient treated with antithyroid drugs. The CDR3 region has the DNA TGCGCCAGCAGCTTGGCCCTAGAGAGGACGGGCGAGCAGTACTTC. It yields the protein CASSLALERTGEQYF.